These 5 T cell receptor beta chains came from one sample sequenced in a study of T cells in localized non-small cell lung cancer (dated by TCRdb to the early 2020s). The protocol used for the library was the immunoSEQ multiplex PCR assay. Here the immuneACCESS table is served through TCRdb, limited to in-frame sequences with V and J called. Missing clones are a known gap in these copies; in checked studies unresolved V genes cover under half, and the rest lacks a known reason. The sample yields 45,000 to 65,000 clones; around 82% were counted once. The ten largest clones add up to roughly 4.5% of the sample. Sample: PBMCs, taken before any cancer treatment. The receptors shown here come from a woman aged 35-75 years with stage II lung adenocarcinoma.

The J gene is TRBJ2-7, the V gene TRBV6-5, with 10 bases identical to TRBD1. The length of the CDR3 is 14 residues. Germline CDR1 reads MNHEY; CDR2 reads SVGAGI. V was clipped by 5 bases and J by 3 bases; unmatched bases: 4. CDR3 loop: CASSQWDRGYEQYF. The CDR3 DNA is TGTGCCAGCAGTCAGTGGGACAGGGGCTACGAGCAGTACTTC.

This chain uses TRBV19 with TRBJ1-1; D unresolved. The ends were cut back, 8 bases at V and 4 bases at J, with 14 bases in the middle. Germline V CDR1 and CDR2: LNHDA, SQIVND (reference sequence). The CDR3 has 13 amino acids. The CDR3 bases are TGTGCCAGTGGCACCGGGATGGGCACTGAAGCTTTCTTT. Its translation is CASGTGMGTEAFF.

The V and J genes are TRBV7-9 and TRBJ2-7, with a possible D match to TRBD2 (5 bases). Trimming took 5 bases from V and 1 from J, leaving 12 bases between them. Germline V gene lookup returns CDR1 SEHNR and CDR2 FQNEAQ (reference sequence). The CDR3 is made up of 14 amino acids. CDR3 region: CASSTGLTSYEQYF. In DNA form, the CDR3 reads TGTGCCAGCAGCACTGGACTCACATCCTACGAGCAGTACTTC.

The chain employs TRBV29-1 and TRBJ2-3; D gene ambiguous. Germline V gives CDR1 SQVTM, CDR2 ANQGSEA. This CDR3 is 13 amino acids long. Trimming took 4 bases from V and 3 from J, leaving 11 bases between them. CDR3 amino acids: CSVGAVQTDTQYF. The CDR3 DNA follows: TGCAGCGTTGGGGCAGTCCAAACAGATACGCAGTATTTT.

The gene calls are TRBV6-5 and TRBJ2-7; TRBD1 matches at 9 bases. The germline V gene encodes CDR1 MNHEY and CDR2 SVGAGI. With 6 bases clipped from V and 3 bases from J, the junction kept 9 bases outside the gene matches. The CDR3 contains 15 residues. The CDR3 DNA sequence: TGTGCCAGCAGACCCGACAGGGGGATTGGCTACGAGCAGTACTTC. This codes for CASRPDRGIGYEQYF.